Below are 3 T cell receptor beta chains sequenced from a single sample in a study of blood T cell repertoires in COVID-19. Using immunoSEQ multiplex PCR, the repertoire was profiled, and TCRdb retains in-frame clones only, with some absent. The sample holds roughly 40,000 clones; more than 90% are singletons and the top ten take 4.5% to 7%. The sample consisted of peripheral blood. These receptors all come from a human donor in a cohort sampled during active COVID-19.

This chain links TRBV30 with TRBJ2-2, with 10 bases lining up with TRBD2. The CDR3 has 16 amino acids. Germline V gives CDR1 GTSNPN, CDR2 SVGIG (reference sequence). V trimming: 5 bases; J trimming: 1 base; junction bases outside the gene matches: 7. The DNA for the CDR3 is TGTGCCTGGGGTGGAGCTAGCGGGGGGAACACCGGGGAGCTGTTTTTT. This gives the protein CAWGGASGGNTGELFF.

The CDR3 loop reads CASSQIQGGYNEQFF. The CDR3 nucleotides are TGTGCCAGCAGCCAAATACAGGGCGGATACAATGAGCAGTTCTTC. The rearrangement uses TRBV11-3 and TRBJ2-1, with D possibly TRBD1 on 6 matching bases. The CDR3 consists of 15 residues. Trimming left V 5 bases short and J 4 bases short, with 15 bases between. CDR1 is SGHNT, CDR2 YENEEA, per germline.

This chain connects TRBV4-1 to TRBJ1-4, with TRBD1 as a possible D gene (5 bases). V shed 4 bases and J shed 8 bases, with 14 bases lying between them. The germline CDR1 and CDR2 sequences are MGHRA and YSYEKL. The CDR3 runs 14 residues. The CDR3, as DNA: TGCGCCAGCAGCCGCGGTGGGGGGGACGAAAAACTGTTTTTT. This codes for CASSRGGGDEKLFF.